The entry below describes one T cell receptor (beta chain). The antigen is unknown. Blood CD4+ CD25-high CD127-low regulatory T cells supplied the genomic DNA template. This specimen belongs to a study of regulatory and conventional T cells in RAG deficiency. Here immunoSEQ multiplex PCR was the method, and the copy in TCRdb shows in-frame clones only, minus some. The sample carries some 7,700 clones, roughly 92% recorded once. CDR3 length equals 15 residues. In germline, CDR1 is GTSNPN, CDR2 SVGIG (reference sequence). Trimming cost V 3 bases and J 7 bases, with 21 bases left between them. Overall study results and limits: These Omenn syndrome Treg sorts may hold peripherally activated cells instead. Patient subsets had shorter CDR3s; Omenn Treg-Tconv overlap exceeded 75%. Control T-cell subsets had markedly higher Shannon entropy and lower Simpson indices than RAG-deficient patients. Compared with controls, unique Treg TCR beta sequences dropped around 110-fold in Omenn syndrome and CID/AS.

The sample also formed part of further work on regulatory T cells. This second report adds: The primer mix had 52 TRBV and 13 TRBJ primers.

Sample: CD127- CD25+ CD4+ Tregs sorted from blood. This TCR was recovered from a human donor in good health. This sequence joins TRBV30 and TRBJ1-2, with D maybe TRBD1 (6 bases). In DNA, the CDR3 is TGTGCCTGGAGCAGGACAGTCCAGCGGGACTTTGGCTACACCTTC. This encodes CAWSRTVQRDFGYTF. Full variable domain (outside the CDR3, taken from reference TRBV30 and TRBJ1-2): SQTIHQWPATLVQPVGSPLSLECTVEGTSNPNLYWYRQAAGRGLQLLFYSVGIGQISSEVPQNLSASRPQDRQFILSSKKLLLSDSGFYLCAWSRTVQRDFGYTFGSGTRLTVV.